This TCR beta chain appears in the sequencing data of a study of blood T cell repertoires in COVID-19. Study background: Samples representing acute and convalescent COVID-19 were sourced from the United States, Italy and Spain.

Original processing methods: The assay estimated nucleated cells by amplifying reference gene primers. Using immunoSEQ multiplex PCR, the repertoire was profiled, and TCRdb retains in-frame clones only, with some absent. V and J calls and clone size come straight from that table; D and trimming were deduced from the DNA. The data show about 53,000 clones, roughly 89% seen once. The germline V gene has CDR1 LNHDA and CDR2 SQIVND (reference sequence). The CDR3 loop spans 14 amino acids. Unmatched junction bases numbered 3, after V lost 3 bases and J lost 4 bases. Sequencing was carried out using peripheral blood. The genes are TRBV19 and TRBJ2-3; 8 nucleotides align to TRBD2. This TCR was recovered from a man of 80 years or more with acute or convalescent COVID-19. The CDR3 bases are TGTGCCAGTAGTATCCCCGGGGGGGCAGATACGCAGTATTTT. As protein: CASSIPGGADTQYF.